The clone carrying this T cell receptor (beta chain) showed up just a few times. This sample was included in a study of blood T cells in healthy people across ages. A second PCR of 7 to 11 cycles used a sample-barcoded 5' primer and a J-beta primer mix. TCRdb itself ran the 5' RACE reads through MiXCR, one entry per CDR3 protein. The table has about 670,000 distinct CDR3 sequences, approximately 40% seen once. CDR3 size: 13 residues. V gave up 6 bases and J gave up 5 bases, with 14 bases separating them. This clonotype was sampled from a man older than 75 in good health. The sequencing sample was made of blood. The chain has TRBV12-3 or TRBV12-4 and TRBJ2-7; D may be TRBD1 (6 bases). The CDR3 bases are TGTGCCAGCAGCCAAGACAGGTCCGACGAGCAGTACTTC. This sequence encodes CASSQDRSDEQYF.